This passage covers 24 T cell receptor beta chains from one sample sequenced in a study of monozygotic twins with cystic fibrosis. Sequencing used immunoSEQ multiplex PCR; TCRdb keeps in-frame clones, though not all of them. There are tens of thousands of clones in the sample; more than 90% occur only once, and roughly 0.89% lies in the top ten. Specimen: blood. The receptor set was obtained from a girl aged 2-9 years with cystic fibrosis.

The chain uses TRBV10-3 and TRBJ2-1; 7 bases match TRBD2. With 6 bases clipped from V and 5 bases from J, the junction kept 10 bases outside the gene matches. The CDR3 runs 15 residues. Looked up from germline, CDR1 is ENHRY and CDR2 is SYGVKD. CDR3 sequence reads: CAIRDTSVRDNEQFF. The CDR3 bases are TGTGCCATCAGGGATACTAGCGTAAGAGACAATGAGCAGTTCTTC.

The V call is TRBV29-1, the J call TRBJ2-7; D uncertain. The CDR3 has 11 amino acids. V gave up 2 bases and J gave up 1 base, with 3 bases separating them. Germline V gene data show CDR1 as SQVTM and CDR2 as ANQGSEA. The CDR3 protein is CSVEQSYEQYF. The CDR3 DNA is TGCAGCGTTGAACAGTCCTACGAGCAGTACTTC.

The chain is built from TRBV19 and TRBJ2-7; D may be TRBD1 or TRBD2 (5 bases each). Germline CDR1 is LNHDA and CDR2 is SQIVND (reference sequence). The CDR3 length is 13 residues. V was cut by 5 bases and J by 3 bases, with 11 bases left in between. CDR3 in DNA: TGTGCCAGTAGTTTCGGAGGACACTACGAGCAGTACTTC. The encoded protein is CASSFGGHYEQYF.

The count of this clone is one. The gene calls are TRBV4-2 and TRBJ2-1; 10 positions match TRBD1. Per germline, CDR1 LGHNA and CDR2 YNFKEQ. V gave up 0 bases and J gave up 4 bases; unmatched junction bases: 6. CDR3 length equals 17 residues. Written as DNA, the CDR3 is TGTGCCAGCAGCCAAGAATTAGGGACAGGGGTTTACAATGAGCAGTTCTTC. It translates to CASSQELGTGVYNEQFF.

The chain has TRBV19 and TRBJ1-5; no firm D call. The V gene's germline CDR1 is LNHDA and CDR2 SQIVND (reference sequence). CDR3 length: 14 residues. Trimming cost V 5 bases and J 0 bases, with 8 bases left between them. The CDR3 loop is CASSHPYSNQPQHF. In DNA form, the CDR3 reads TGTGCCAGTAGTCACCCATATAGCAATCAGCCCCAGCATTTT.

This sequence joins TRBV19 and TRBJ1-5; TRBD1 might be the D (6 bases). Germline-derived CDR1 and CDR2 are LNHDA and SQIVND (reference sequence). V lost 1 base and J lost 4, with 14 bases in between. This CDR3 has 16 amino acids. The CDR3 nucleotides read TGTGCCAGTAGTATAGGTAGGGGGTTCTCTAATCAGCCCCAGCATTTT. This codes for CASSIGRGFSNQPQHF.

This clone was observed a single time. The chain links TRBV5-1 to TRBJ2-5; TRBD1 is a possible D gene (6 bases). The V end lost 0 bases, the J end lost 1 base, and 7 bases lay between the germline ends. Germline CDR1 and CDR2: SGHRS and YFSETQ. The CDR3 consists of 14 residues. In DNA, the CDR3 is TGCGCCAGCAGCTTGGGGGGGCCCCAAGAGACCCAGTACTTC. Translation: CASSLGGPQETQYF.

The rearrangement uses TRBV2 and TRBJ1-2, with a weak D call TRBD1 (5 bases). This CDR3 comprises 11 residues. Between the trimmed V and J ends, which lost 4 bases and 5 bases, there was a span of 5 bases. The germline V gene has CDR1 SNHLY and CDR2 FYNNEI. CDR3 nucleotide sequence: TGTGCCAGCAGTGCAGGGTATGGCTACACCTTC. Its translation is CASSAGYGYTF.

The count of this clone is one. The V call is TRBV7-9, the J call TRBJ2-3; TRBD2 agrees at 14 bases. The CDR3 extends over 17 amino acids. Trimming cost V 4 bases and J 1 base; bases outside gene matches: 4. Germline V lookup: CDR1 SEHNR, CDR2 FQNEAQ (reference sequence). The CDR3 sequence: CASSSPGLAGGTDTQYF. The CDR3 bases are TGTGCCAGCAGCTCGCCGGGACTAGCGGGGGGCACAGATACGCAGTATTTT.

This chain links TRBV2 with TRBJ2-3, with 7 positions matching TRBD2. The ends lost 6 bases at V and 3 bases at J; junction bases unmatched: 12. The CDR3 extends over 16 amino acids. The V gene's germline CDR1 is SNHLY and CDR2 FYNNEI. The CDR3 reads CASRAIPAGWTDTQYF. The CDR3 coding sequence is TGTGCCAGCAGAGCAATCCCAGCGGGATGGACAGATACGCAGTATTTT. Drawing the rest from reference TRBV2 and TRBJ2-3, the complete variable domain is EPEVTQTPSHQVTQMGQEVILRCVPISNHLYFYWYRQILGQKVEFLVSFYNNEISEKSEIFDDQFSVERPDGSNFTLKIRSTKLEDSAMYFCASRAIPAGWTDTQYFGPGTRLTVL.

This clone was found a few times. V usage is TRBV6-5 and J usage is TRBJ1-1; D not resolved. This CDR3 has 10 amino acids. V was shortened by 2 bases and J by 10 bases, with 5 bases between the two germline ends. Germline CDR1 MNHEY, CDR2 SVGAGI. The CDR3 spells CASSYPPAFF. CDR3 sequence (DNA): TGTGCCAGCAGTTACCCCCCAGCTTTCTTT.

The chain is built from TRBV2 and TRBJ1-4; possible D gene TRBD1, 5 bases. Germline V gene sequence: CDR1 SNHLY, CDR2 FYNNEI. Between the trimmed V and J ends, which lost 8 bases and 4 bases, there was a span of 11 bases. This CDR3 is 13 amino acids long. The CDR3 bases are TGTGCCAGCCGTGGGGCGGGTAATGAAAAACTGTTTTTT. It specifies CASRGAGNEKLFF.

The chain's CDR3 is CASSLGVMSSGANVLTF. The CDR3 DNA is TGTGCCAGCAGCTTGGGGGTAATGAGCTCTGGGGCCAACGTCCTGACTTTC. This chain connects TRBV7-9 to TRBJ2-6, with D perhaps assigned TRBD1 or TRBD2 (5 bases each). The CDR3 has 17 amino acids. V dropped 3 bases and J dropped 0 bases, with 12 bases sitting between them. Germline V gene sequence: CDR1 SEHNR, CDR2 FQNEAQ (reference sequence).

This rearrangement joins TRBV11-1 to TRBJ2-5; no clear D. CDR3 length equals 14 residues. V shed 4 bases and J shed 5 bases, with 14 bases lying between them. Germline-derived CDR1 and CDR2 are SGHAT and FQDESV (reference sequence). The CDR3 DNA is TGTGCCAGCAGCTCCCCCTGGTCGAAGGAGACCCAGTACTTC. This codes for CASSSPWSKETQYF. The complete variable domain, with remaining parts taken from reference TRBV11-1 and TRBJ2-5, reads EAEVAQSPRYKITEKSQAVAFWCDPISGHATLYWYRQILGQGPELLVQFQDESVVDDSQLPKDRFSAERLKGVDSTLKIQPAELGDSAMYLCASSSPWSKETQYFGPGTRLLVL.

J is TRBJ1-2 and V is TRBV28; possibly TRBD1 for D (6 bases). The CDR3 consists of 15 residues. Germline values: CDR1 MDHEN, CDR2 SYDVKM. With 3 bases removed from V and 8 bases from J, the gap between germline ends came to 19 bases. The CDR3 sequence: CASSFSGAVLGGYTF. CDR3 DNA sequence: TGTGCCAGCAGTTTCTCAGGGGCTGTCTTAGGAGGCTACACCTTC.

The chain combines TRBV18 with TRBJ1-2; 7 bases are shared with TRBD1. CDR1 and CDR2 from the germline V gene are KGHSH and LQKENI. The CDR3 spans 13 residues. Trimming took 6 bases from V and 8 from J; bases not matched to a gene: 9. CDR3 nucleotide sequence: TGTGCCAGCTCGCCCAGACAGGGCCCCGGCTACACCTTC. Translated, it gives CASSPRQGPGYTF.

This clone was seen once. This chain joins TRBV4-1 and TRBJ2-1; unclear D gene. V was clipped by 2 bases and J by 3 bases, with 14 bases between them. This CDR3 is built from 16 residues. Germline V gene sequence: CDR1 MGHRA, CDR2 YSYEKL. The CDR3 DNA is TGCGCCAGCAGCCAACTTGTGCGGTTGAGCTACAATGAGCAGTTCTTC. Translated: CASSQLVRLSYNEQFF.

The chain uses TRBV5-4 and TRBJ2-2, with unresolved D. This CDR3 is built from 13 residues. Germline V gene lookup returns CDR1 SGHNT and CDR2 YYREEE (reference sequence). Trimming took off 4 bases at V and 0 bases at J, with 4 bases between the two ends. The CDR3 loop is CASSPSNTGELFF. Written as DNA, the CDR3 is TGTGCCAGCAGCCCCTCGAACACCGGGGAGCTGTTTTTT.

In DNA form, the CDR3 reads TGTGCCAGTAGTATCCAGGGAGATATCTATGGCTACACCTTC. The encoded protein is CASSIQGDIYGYTF. The gene calls are TRBV19 and TRBJ1-2, with a tentative D call TRBD1 (5 bases). The CDR3 has 14 amino acids. CDR1 and CDR2 from the germline V gene are LNHDA and SQIVND (reference sequence). Trimming removed 3 bases from V and 4 bases from J, with 12 bases in between.

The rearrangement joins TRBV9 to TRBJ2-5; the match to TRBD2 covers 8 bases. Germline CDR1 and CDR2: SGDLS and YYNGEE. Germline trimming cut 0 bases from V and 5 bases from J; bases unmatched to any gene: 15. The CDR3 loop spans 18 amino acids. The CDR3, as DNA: TGTGCCAGCAGCGTAGCACCCGGCGTCGGGAGGGCCGGGGAGACCCAGTACTTC. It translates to CASSVAPGVGRAGETQYF. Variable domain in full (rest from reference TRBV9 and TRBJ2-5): DSGVTQTPKHLITATGQRVTLRCSPRSGDLSVYWYQQSLDQGLQFLIQYYNGEERAKGNILERFSAQQFPDLHSELNLSSLELGDSALYFCASSVAPGVGRAGETQYFGPGTRLLVL.

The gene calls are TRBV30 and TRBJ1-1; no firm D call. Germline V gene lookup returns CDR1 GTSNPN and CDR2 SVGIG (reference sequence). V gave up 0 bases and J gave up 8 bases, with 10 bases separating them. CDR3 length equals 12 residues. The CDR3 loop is CAWSVHALEAFF. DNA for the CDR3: TGTGCCTGGAGTGTACATGCCCTGGAAGCTTTCTTT.

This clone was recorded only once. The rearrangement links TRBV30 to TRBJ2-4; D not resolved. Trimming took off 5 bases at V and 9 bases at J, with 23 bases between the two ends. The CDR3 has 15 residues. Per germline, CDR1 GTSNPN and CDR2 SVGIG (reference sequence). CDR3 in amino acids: CAWVPPGPIWGIQYF. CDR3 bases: TGTGCCTGGGTCCCCCCAGGCCCCATCTGGGGCATTCAGTACTTC.

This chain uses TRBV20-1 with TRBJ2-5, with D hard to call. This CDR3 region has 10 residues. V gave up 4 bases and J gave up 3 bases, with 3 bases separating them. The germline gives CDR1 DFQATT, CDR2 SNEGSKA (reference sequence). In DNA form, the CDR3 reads TGCAGTGCTAATGAAGAGACCCAGTACTTC. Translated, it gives CSANEETQYF.

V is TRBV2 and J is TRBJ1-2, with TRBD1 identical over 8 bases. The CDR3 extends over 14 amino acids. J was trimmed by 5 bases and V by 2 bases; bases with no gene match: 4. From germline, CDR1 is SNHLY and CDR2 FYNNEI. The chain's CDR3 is CASSESTGDYGYTF. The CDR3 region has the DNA TGTGCCAGCAGTGAATCGACAGGGGATTATGGCTACACCTTC.